This T cell receptor beta chain came from a study of blood T cell repertoires in COVID-19. CDR1 and CDR2 (germline): LGHDT, YNNKEL (reference sequence). This CDR3 has 16 residues. With 1 base clipped from V and 3 bases from J, the junction kept 5 bases outside the gene matches. Source study methods: Reference gene primer amplification gave nucleated cell count estimates. Sequencing was performed with immunoSEQ multiplex PCR; in TCRdb, only in-frame clones are kept and a portion is missing. The DNA was the basis for D and trimming; V, J and clone size are from that table. The repertoire consists of about 120,000 clones, with roughly 80% occurring once and the leading ten covering 7.9%.

The sequence was obtained from a human donor in a cohort sampled during active COVID-19. Material for sequencing was peripheral blood. V usage is TRBV3-1 (or the pseudogene TRBV3-2) and J usage is TRBJ2-7, with TRBD2 matching over 11 bases. The CDR3 DNA reads TGTGCCAGCAGCCAAGTCCCGCTAGCGGGGGGCTACGAGCAGTACTTC. Its protein is CASSQVPLAGGYEQYF.